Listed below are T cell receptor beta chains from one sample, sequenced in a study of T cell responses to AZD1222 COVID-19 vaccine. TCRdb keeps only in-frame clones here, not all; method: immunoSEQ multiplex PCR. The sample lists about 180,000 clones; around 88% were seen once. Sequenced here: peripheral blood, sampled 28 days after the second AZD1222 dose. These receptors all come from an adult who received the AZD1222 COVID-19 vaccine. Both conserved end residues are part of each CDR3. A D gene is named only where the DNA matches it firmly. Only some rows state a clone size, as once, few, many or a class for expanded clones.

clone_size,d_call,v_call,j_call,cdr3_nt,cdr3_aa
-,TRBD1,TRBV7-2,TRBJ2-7,TGTGCCAGCAGCCTCGGGACAGAGTACGAGCAGTACTTC,CASSLGTEYEQYF
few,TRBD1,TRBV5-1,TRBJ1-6,TGCGCCAGCAGCTTGGCCTTGGACAGGGCTGATTCACCCCTCCACTTT,CASSLALDRADSPLHF
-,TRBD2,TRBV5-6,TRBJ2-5,TGTGCCAGCAGCTTATCAATATTCGGCGGGGGGCCGGGAGAGACCCAGTACTTC,CASSLSIFGGGPGETQYF
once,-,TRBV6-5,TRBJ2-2,TGTGCCAGCAGTTCTGTGGGGCAAGTGAACACCGGGGAGCTGTTTTTT,CASSSVGQVNTGELFF
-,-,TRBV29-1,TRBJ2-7,TGCAGTTTATCGACCGGGATCGAGCAGTACTTC,CSLSTGIEQYF
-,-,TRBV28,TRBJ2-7,TGTGCCAGCAGTTTATGGACGGGTAGCTACGAGCAGTACTTC,CASSLWTGSYEQYF
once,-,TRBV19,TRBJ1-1,TGTGCCAGTAGTATTTTTGGGGGCTACGAGGGGGAAGCTTTCTTT,CASSIFGGYEGEAFF
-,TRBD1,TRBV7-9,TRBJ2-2,TGTGCCAGCAGCTTGGGACAGGAGACCGGGGAGCTGTTTTTT,CASSLGQETGELFF
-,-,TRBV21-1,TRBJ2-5,TGTGCCAGCAGCAAGCGGAGCCACCCGATAGGGGGGGCCGGAGAGACCCAGTACTTC,CASSKRSHPIGGAGETQYF
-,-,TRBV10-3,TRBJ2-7,TGTGCCACGACAGGGACGGAGGGGAGGGTCTTC,CATTGTEGRVF
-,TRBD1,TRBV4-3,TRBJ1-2,TGCGCCAGCAGTCAAGGGTCCGGGACAGTTACTAACTATGGCTACACCTTC,CASSQGSGTVTNYGYTF
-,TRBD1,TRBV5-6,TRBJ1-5,TGTGCCAGCAGCTTGTTCAGGGGGCCTAATCAGCCCCAGCATTTT,CASSLFRGPNQPQHF
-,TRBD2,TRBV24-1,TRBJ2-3,TGTGCCACCAGACCTAGCGGGGGGGCAGATACGCAGTATTTT,CATRPSGGADTQYF
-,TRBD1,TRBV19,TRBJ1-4,TGTGCCAGTAGTATCCCCGGACAGGCTTCGAATGAAAAACTGTTTTTT,CASSIPGQASNEKLFF
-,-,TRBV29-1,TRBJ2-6,TGCAGCGTGAGCGGAGGAAACTCTGGGGCCAACGTCCTGACTTTC,CSVSGGNSGANVLTF